The 3 T cell receptor beta chains below come from one sample, sequenced in a study of blood T cell repertoires in COVID-19 (dated by TCRdb to about 2020). The library was generated by the immunoSEQ multiplex PCR assay. TCRdb re-hosts the immuneACCESS table, in-frame sequences only. Its copies lack some clones; in the studies checked, an unresolved V gene accounts for under half of them, and the cause for the rest is not known. The table for this sample lists 70,000 to 90,000 clones; more than 75% of them were counted only once. The ten largest clones add up to more than 1% of the sample. The specimen was peripheral blood. All receptors derive from a woman older than 75 with acute or convalescent COVID-19.

A single count supports this clone. The chain recombines TRBV3-1 (or the pseudogene TRBV3-2) with TRBJ2-3; 10 bases agree with TRBD2. Germline V gives CDR1 LGHDT, CDR2 YNNKEL (reference sequence). V was clipped by 1 base and J by 4 bases; unmatched bases: 5. CDR3 length: 16 amino acids. CDR3 in DNA: TGTGCCAGCAGCCAAGGAGCGGGAGGGCCAGCAGATACGCAGTATTTT. It codes for CASSQGAGGPADTQYF.

This chain links TRBV28 with TRBJ1-4, with D tentatively TRBD1 (6 bases). This CDR3 contains 12 residues. Per germline, CDR1 MDHEN and CDR2 SYDVKM. The V gene lost 6 bases and the J gene lost 11 bases, with 13 bases spanning the gap. CDR3 coding DNA: TGTGCCAGCAGCCAGGGGTCTGAGAAACTGTTTTTT. Protein sequence: CASSQGSEKLFF. The entire variable domain, with the rest obtained from reference TRBV28 and TRBJ1-4, is as follows: DVKVTQSSRYLVKRTGEKVFLECVQDMDHENMFWYRQDPGLGLRLIYFSYDVKMKEKGDIPEGYSVSREKKERFSLILESASTNQTSMYLCASSQGSEKLFFGSGTQLSVL.

This chain uses TRBV24-1 with TRBJ2-2; 8 bases fit TRBD1. The CDR3 consists of 16 residues. Germline values: CDR1 KGHDR, CDR2 SFDVKD. The V and J ends lost 3 bases and 6 bases, in that order; junction bases with no gene match: 8. CDR3 bases: TGTGCCACCAGTGATACGCGACAGGGGACGGCCGGGGAGCTGTTTTTT. Amino acids: CATSDTRQGTAGELFF.